This T cell receptor beta chain was profiled in a study of blood T cell repertoires in COVID-19. The CDR3 is 13 amino acids. CDR1 is ENHRY, CDR2 SYGVKD, per germline. V shed 2 bases and J shed 5 bases, with 7 bases lying between them. Assay used: immunoSEQ multiplex PCR; TCRdb lists only in-frame clones, some missing. This sample has roughly 260,000 clones; roughly 84% occur once, and the top ten carry about 3%. This rearrangement joins TRBV10-3 to TRBJ2-1; D is unclear. Material: peripheral blood. The TCR sequence derives from a woman between 18 and 29 years old with acute or convalescent COVID-19. CDR3 in DNA: TGTGCCATCAGTGAGAGCCGTGACAATGAGCAGTTCTTC. The encoded protein is CAISESRDNEQFF.